One and the same sample provided the 9 T cell receptor beta chains below, sequenced in a study of T cell responses to AZD1222 COVID-19 vaccine. Using immunoSEQ multiplex PCR, the repertoire was profiled, and TCRdb retains in-frame clones only, with some absent. The table has approximately 150,000 clones, 91% seen once. The specimen comprised peripheral blood, sampled 28 days after the second dose of the MenACWY control vaccine. The source is an adult who received the MenACWY meningococcal vaccine as a control.

The chain joins TRBV2 to TRBJ1-6, with 9 positions matching TRBD1. The germline V gene has CDR1 SNHLY and CDR2 FYNNEI. The CDR3 is made up of 16 amino acids. Losses at the gene ends were 3 bases for V and 8 bases for J; bases not matched to a gene: 8. The CDR3 here is CASSEWDRAVDSPLHF. The CDR3 DNA follows: TGTGCCAGCAGTGAGTGGGACAGGGCGGTGGATTCACCCCTCCACTTT.

The rearrangement links TRBV5-4 to TRBJ2-7; 7 bases are shared with TRBD2. With V trimmed by 0 bases and J by 2 bases, 5 bases remained unmatched. Germline CDR1 reads SGHNT; CDR2 reads YYREEE (reference sequence). The CDR3 is made up of 15 amino acids. The CDR3 loop reads CASSLVASGPYEQYF. CDR3 coding DNA: TGTGCCAGCAGCTTGGTGGCTAGCGGCCCCTACGAGCAGTACTTC.

V gene TRBV4-1 combines with J gene TRBJ2-4; 10 bases agree with TRBD2. Per the germline V gene, CDR1 is MGHRA and CDR2 is YSYEKL. There are 16 residues in the CDR3. Losses at the gene ends were 0 bases for V and 12 bases for J; bases not matched to a gene: 11. The CDR3 DNA reads as TGCGCCAGCAGCCAAGATTTAGGGCTAGCGGGGGCTTATCAGTACTTC. Its translation: CASSQDLGLAGAYQYF.

The chain links TRBV6-1 to TRBJ1-5; TRBD1 aligns across 9 bases. Per the germline V gene, CDR1 is MNHNS and CDR2 is SASEGT. The CDR3 loop spans 14 amino acids. The trim removed 3 bases at V and 10 bases at J, leaving 7 bases unmatched. The CDR3 loop reads CASSDNRGQSPQHF. The CDR3 DNA reads TGTGCCAGCAGTGACAACAGGGGGCAATCCCCCCAGCATTTT.

The genes are TRBV10-1 and TRBJ2-2; 9 positions match TRBD1. Trimming cost V 6 bases and J 1 base; bases outside gene matches: 0. The CDR3 consists of 14 residues. CDR1 and CDR2 from the germline V gene are WNHNN and SYGVQD (reference sequence). The CDR3 nucleotides are TGCGCCAGCAGGGACAGGGGGAACACCGGGGAGCTGTTTTTT. Its translation: CASRDRGNTGELFF.

This chain connects TRBV11-2 to TRBJ2-3; a possible D gene is TRBD2 (5 bases). The V end was cut by 0 bases, the J end by 2 bases, with 12 bases between. The CDR3 spans 16 residues. In germline, CDR1 is SGHAT, CDR2 FQNNGV. The CDR3 region has the DNA TGTGCCAGCAGCTTAGAGGGGAGAGCGCCCACAGATACGCAGTATTTT. This translates into CASSLEGRAPTDTQYF.

This clone was picked up a small number of times. CDR3 DNA sequence: TGTGCCAGTACAAGGACAGGGATGGTGCAACAAGGCTACACCTTC. This sequence encodes CASTRTGMVQQGYTF. The gene calls are TRBV19 and TRBJ1-2; 8 bases align to TRBD1. Germline V gene data show CDR1 as LNHDA and CDR2 as SQIVND (reference sequence). Trimming at V came to 7 bases and at J to 8 bases, leaving 15 bases not matched to a gene. This CDR3 region has 15 residues.

This clone occurred once. The CDR3 nucleotides read TGTGCCAGCAGTTACTCGTGGCGTGAGCAGTTCTTC. Residues: CASSYSWREQFF. The V and J genes are TRBV6-5 and TRBJ2-1; D call uncertain. Trimming removed 0 bases at V and 9 bases at J, with 6 bases between. The CDR3 totals 12 residues. Germline lookup yields CDR1 MNHEY and CDR2 SVGAGI.

This chain connects TRBV29-1 to TRBJ1-1, with D hard to call. The CDR3 length is 14 residues. Germline V gives CDR1 SQVTM, CDR2 ANQGSEA. Trimming removed 5 bases from V and 0 bases from J, with 13 bases in between. This CDR3 reads CSVNSGAMNTEAFF. The CDR3 DNA sequence: TGCAGCGTTAACAGCGGTGCCATGAACACTGAAGCTTTCTTT. Drawing the rest from reference TRBV29-1 and TRBJ1-1, the complete variable domain is SAVISQKPSRDICQRGTSLTIQCQVDSQVTMMFWYRQQPGQSLTLIATANQGSEATYESGFVIDKFPISRPNLTFSTLTVSNMSPEDSSIYLCSVNSGAMNTEAFFGQGTRLTVV.